The sequence of this T cell receptor (beta chain) was determined in a study of beta chain features in type 1 diabetes. Study-wide context: Examination of sorted cells across all samples involved 90 million to 120 million cells. Overall study findings and caveats: Among all four CD4+ subsets, Type 1 diabetes patients had TCRB CDR3s that were moderately but significantly shorter. Equally in patients and controls, shorter templates might have been favored by PCR.

A single heparinised draw of approximately 100 mL on average was taken per donor. A sort by CD45RO/CCR7/CD25/CD127/CD95/CD27 yielded CD4+ naive, central memory, regulatory and stem cell-like memory cells. The investigators reverse transcribed all of the isolated RNA, so they sequenced expressed TCRB transcripts. Method: immunoSEQ multiplex PCR; TCRdb's copy keeps in-frame clones and lacks some. The sample has hundreds of thousands of clones; more than 12% are singletons. This clone was recorded a few times. Its antigen is undetermined. Sequenced sample: naive CD4+ T cells from blood. The receptor's source is a man aged 18 to 29 with type 1 diabetes.

The CDR3 nucleotides are TGTGCCTGGGGGAGTCCATACGGGTTCAATCAGCCCCAGCATTTT. This sequence encodes CAWGSPYGFNQPQHF. This rearrangement joins TRBV30 to TRBJ1-5; no definite D call. The CDR3 runs to 15 residues. Germline loops: CDR1 GTSNPN, CDR2 SVGIG (reference sequence). The V end lost 5 bases, the J end lost 3 bases, and 17 bases lay between the germline ends.